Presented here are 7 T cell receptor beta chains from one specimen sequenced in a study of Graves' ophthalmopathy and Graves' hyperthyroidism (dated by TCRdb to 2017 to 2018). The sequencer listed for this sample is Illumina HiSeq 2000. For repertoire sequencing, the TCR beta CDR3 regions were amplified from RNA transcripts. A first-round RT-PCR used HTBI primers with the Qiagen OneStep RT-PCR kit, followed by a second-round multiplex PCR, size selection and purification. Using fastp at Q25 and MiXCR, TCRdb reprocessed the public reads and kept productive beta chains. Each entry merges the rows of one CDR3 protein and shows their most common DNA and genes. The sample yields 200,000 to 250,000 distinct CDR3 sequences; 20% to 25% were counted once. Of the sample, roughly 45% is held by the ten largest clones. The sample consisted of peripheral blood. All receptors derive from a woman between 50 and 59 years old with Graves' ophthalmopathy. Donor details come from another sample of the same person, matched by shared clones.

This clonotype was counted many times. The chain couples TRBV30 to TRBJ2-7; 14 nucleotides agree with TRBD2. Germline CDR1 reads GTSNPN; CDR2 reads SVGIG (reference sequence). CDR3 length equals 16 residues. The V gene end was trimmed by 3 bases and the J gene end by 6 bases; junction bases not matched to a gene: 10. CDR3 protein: CAWRMPGLAGVGEQYF. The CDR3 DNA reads TGTGCCTGGAGGATGCCGGGACTAGCGGGAGTAGGCGAGCAGTACTTC.

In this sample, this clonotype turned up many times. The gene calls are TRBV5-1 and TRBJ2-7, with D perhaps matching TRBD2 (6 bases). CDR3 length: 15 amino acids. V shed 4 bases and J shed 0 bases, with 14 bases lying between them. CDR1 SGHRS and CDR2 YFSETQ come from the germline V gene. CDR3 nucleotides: TGCGCCAGCAGCCCTTTAGGGAGGAGCTCCTACGAGCAGTACTTC. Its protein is CASSPLGRSSYEQYF.

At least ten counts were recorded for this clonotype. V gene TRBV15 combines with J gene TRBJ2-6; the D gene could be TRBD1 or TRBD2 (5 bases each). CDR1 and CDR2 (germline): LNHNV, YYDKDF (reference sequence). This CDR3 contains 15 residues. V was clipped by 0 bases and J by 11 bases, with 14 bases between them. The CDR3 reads CATSREIGAPDVLTF. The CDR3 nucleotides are TGTGCCACCAGCAGAGAGATCGGGGCCCCAGACGTCCTGACTTTC.

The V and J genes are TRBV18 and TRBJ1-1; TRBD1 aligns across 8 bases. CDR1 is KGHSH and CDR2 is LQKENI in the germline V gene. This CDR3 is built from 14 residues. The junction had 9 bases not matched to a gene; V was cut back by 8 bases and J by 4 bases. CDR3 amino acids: CASVQGARSTEAFF. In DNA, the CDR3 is TGTGCCAGCGTTCAGGGGGCGCGAAGCACTGAAGCTTTCTTT.

The CDR3 reads CASSGGHLGAYEQYF. DNA of the CDR3: TGTGCCAGCAGTGGGGGACATTTAGGTGCCTACGAGCAGTACTTC. The rearrangement links TRBV6-1 to TRBJ2-7, with D tentatively TRBD1 (6 bases). V lost 4 bases and J lost 2, with 15 bases in between. The CDR3 consists of 15 residues. Germline values: CDR1 MNHNS, CDR2 SASEGT.

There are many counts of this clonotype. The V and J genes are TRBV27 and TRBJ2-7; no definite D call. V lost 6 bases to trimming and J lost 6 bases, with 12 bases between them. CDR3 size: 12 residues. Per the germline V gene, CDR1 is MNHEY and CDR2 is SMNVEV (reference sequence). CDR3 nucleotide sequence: TGTGCCAGCAGCCGCCAGCCCTCCGAGCAGTACTTC. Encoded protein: CASSRQPSEQYF.

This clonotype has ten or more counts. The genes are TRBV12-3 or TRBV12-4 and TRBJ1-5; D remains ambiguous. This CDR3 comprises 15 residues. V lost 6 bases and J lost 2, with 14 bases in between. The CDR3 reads CASSPDGLGNQPQHF. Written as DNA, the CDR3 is TGTGCCAGCAGCCCGGACGGTTTAGGCAATCAGCCCCAGCATTTT.